The clone carrying this TCR beta chain came up a few times. Method: immunoSEQ multiplex PCR; TCRdb's copy keeps in-frame clones and lacks some. In the table there are about 270,000 clones, approximately 76% of which are singletons. The CDR3 sequence is 13 residues long. Unmatched junction bases numbered 6, after V lost 6 bases and J lost 5 bases. Germline loops: CDR1 MDHEN, CDR2 SYDVKM. The sample is drawn from a study of cytotoxic CD8 clonotypes in ibrutinib-treated CLL. The source material was PBMCs, sampled at disease progression, from a patient treated with ibrutinib. The receptor comes from a human donor with chronic lymphocytic leukemia. This rearrangement joins TRBV28 to TRBJ2-5; 7 bases agree with TRBD1. The CDR3 DNA sequence: TGTGCCAGCAGGTGGACAGGACGGGAGACCCAGTACTTC. Its translation is CASRWTGRETQYF.